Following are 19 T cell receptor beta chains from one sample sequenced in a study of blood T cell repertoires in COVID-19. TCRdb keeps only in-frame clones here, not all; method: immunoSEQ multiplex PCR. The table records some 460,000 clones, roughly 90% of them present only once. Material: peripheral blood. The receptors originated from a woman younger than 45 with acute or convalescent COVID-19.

The CDR3 loop is CASSYVGGRRTEAFF. CDR3 DNA sequence: TGTGCCAGCAGTTACGTGGGGGGGCGCCGAACTGAAGCTTTCTTT. V gene TRBV7-8 combines with J gene TRBJ1-1; tentative D call: TRBD1 (6 bases). Germline loops: CDR1 SGHVS, CDR2 FQNEAQ. Trimming removed 6 bases at V and 5 bases at J, with 19 bases between. This CDR3 has 15 residues.

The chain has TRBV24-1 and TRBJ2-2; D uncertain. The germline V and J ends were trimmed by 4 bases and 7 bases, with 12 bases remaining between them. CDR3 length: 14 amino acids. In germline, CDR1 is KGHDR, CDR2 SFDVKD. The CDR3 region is CATSETTSGGELFF. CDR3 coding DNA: TGTGCCACCAGTGAGACAACCTCCGGCGGGGAGCTGTTTTTT.

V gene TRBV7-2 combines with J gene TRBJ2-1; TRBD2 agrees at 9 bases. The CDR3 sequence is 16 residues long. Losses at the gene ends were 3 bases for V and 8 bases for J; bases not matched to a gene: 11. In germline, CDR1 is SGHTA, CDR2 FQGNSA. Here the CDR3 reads CASSFRSGGPVDEQFF. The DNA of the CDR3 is TGTGCCAGCAGCTTTAGAAGCGGGGGGCCGGTGGATGAGCAGTTCTTC.

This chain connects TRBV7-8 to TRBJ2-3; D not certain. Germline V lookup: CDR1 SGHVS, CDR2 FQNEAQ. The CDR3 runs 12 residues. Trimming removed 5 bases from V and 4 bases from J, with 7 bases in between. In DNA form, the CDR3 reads TGTGCCAGCAGCCCCGGTCCAGATACGCAGTATTTT. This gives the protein CASSPGPDTQYF. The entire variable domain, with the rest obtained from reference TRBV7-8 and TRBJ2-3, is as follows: GAGVSQSPRYKVAKRGQDVALRCDPISGHVSLFWYQQALGQGPEFLTYFQNEAQLDKSGLPSDRFFAERPEGSVSTLKIQRTQQEDSAVYLCASSPGPDTQYFGPGTRLTVL.

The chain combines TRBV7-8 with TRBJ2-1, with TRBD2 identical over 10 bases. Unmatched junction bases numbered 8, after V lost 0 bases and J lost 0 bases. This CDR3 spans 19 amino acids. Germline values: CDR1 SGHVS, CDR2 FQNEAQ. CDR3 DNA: TGTGCCAGCAGCTTAGCAAGATCGGGACTAGCGCACTCCTACAATGAGCAGTTCTTC. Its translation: CASSLARSGLAHSYNEQFF.

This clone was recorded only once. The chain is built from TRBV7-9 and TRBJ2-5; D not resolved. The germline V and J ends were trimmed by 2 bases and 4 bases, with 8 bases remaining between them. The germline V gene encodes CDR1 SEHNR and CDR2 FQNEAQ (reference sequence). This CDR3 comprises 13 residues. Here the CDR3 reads CASSLLVRETQYF. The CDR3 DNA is TGTGCCAGCAGCTTACTAGTCCGAGAGACCCAGTACTTC.

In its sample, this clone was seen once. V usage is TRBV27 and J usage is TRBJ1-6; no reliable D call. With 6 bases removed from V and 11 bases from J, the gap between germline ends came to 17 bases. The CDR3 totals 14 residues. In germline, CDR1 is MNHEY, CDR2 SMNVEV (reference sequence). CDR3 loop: CASSFYRGSTPLHF. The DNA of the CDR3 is TGTGCCAGCAGCTTCTACCGCGGGTCAACACCCCTCCACTTT.

The CDR3 DNA sequence: TGTGCCAGCAGGGGACAGAACCGCCCGGATTCACCCCTCCACTTT. Protein sequence: CASRGQNRPDSPLHF. The V and J genes are TRBV28 and TRBJ1-6; 7 positions match TRBD1. Germline V CDR1 and CDR2: MDHEN, SYDVKM. The V segment lost 6 bases and the J segment 8 bases; nucleotides outside the gene matches: 10. This CDR3 contains 15 residues.

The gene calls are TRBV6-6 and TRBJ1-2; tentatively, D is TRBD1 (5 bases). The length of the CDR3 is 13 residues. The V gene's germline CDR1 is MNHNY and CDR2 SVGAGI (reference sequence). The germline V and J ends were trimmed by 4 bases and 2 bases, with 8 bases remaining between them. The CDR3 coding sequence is TGTGCCAGCAGTTCACAGGCGAACTATGGCTACACCTTC. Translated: CASSSQANYGYTF.

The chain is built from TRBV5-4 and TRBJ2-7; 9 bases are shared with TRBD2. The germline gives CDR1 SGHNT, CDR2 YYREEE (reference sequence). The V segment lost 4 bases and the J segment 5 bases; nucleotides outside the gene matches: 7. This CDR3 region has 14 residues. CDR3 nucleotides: TGTGCCAGCAGCGGAGGCGGGGGGGCCAACGAGCAGTACTTC. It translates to CASSGGGGANEQYF.

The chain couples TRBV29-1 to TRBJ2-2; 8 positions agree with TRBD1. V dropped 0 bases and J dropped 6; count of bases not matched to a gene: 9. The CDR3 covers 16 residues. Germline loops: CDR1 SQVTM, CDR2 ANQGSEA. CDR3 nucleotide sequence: TGCAGCGTTGAAGACCCAGACAGGGGAAACGCCGGGGAGCTGTTTTTT. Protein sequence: CSVEDPDRGNAGELFF.

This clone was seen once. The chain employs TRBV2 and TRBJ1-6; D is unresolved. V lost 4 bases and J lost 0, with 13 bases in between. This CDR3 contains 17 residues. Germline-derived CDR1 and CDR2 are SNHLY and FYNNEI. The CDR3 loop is CASSGGTRSSYNSPLHF. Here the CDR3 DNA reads TGTGCCAGCAGTGGAGGCACTAGGAGCTCCTATAATTCACCCCTCCACTTT.

The CDR3 reads CASSIGKGAQTEAFF. As DNA, the CDR3 is TGTGCCAGTAGTATTGGAAAGGGGGCTCAAACTGAAGCTTTCTTT. The genes are TRBV19 and TRBJ1-1, with 7 bases aligning to TRBD1. The CDR3 consists of 15 residues. V shed 3 bases and J 5 bases; nucleotides not matched to a gene: 9. Germline CDR1 is LNHDA and CDR2 is SQIVND (reference sequence).

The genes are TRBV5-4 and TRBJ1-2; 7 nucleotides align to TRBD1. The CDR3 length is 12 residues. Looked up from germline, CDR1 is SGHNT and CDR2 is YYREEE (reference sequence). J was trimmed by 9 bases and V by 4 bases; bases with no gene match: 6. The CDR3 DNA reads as TGTGCCAGCAGCCAACAGGGGATGAGCTACACCTTC. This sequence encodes CASSQQGMSYTF.

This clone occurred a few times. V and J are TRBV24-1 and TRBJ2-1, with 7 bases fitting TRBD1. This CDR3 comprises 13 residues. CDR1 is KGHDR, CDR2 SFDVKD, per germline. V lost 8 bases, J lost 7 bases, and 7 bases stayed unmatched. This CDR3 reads CATTDDRANEQFF. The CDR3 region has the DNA TGTGCCACCACCGATGACAGGGCTAATGAGCAGTTCTTC.

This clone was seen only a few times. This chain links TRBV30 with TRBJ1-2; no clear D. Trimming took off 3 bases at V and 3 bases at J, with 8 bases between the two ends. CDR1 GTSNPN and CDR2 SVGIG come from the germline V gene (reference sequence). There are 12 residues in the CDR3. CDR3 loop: CAWSDNYYGYTF. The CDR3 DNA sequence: TGTGCCTGGAGCGACAACTACTATGGCTACACCTTC. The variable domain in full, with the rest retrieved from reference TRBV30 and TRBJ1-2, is SQTIHQWPATLVQPVGSPLSLECTVEGTSNPNLYWYRQAAGRGLQLLFYSVGIGQISSEVPQNLSASRPQDRQFILSSKKLLLSDSGFYLCAWSDNYYGYTFGSGTRLTVV.

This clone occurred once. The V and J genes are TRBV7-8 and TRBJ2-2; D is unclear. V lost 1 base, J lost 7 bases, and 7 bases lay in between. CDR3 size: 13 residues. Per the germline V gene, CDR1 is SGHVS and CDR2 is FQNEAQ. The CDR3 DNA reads TGTGCCAGCAGCTTAGTCCGCGACGGGGAGCTGTTTTTT. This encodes CASSLVRDGELFF. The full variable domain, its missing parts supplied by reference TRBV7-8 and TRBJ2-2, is GAGVSQSPRYKVAKRGQDVALRCDPISGHVSLFWYQQALGQGPEFLTYFQNEAQLDKSGLPSDRFFAERPEGSVSTLKIQRTQQEDSAVYLCASSLVRDGELFFGEGSRLTVL.

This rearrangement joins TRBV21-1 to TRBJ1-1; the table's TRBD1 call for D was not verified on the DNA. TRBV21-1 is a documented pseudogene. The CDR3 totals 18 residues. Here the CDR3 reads CASSTITGDRGVSTEAFF. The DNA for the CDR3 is TGTGCCAGCAGCACCATAACGGGGGACAGAGGGGTTTCGACTGAAGCTTTCTTT.

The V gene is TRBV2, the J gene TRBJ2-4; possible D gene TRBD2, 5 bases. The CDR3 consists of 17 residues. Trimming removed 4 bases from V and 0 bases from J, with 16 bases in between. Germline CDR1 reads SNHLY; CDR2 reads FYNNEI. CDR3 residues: CASSGLPARGAKNIQYF. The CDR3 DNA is TGTGCCAGCAGTGGACTACCCGCCCGTGGAGCCAAAAACATTCAGTACTTC.